This T cell receptor (beta chain) was obtained from a study of T cell responses to AZD1222 COVID-19 vaccine. TCRdb's copy holds only in-frame clones and misses some; the assay was immunoSEQ multiplex PCR. The sample shows roughly 110,000 clones, 75% to 95% of them seen only once. From germline, CDR1 is SGDLS and CDR2 YYNGEE. The V and J ends lost 0 bases and 2 bases, in that order; junction bases with no gene match: 8. This CDR3 contains 17 residues. V and J are TRBV9 and TRBJ2-7; 10 nucleotides line up with TRBD2. This material consisted of peripheral blood, taken 28 days after the second AZD1222 dose. The clonotype was recovered from an adult who received the AZD1222 COVID-19 vaccine. This CDR3 is CASSVEAWTSGTYEQYF. The CDR3 DNA sequence: TGTGCCAGCAGCGTAGAGGCCTGGACTAGCGGAACCTACGAGCAGTACTTC.